This TCR beta chain emerged from a study of CD8+CD57+ T cells in acquired aplastic anemia. The sequenced patients had an expansion of CD8+CD57+ cells seen by flow cytometry. Patients, without exception, had severe acquired aplastic anemia. Using genomic DNA as the template, TCR beta VDJ and CDR3 profiling was carried out. TCRdb reprocessed the reads via MiXCR and lists one record per CDR3 protein. The sample records approximately 130,000 distinct CDR3 sequences, 58% being singletons. Deletions cut 2 bases from V and 5 bases from J, with 3 bases between. The CDR3 is made up of 10 amino acids. Germline CDR1 reads DFQATT; CDR2 reads SNEGSKA (reference sequence).

V is TRBV20-1 and J is TRBJ2-5; D unresolved. Sequencing was carried out using sorted CD4+, CD8+, or CD8+CD57+ T cells (not recorded which) from PBMCs. This TCR derives from a human donor with aplastic anemia. CDR3 sequence (DNA): TGCAGTGCTAGACTGGAGACCCAGTACTTC. Translation gives CSARLETQYF.